This T cell receptor beta chain was identified during a study of OX40 agonist ivuxolimab in advanced cancers. Study-wide context: Roughly two fifths of patients had received prior checkpoint inhibitor therapy. Study-wide findings and caveats: Patients who responded partially at 0.1-3.0 mg/kg showed clonal expansion ranking among the lowest. CD4+ and CD8+ blood T cells expanded clonally by week 6 at 0.1 to 3.0 mg/kg. Mean expanded clone counts were higher in CD8+ than CD4+ T cells.

Sequencing was performed with immunoSEQ multiplex PCR; in TCRdb, only in-frame clones are kept and a portion is missing. The repertoire holds around 60,000 clones, with roughly 91% as singletons. CDR1 is SGHTA and CDR2 is FQGNSA in the germline V gene. The CDR3 length is 14 residues. Regarding this clone: Its antigen is not known. Relative to the germline gene, one junction end is altered; a read error may explain this.

The specimen comprised CD4+ or CD8+ T cells sorted from blood, sampled in a trial of the OX40 agonist ivuxolimab. The clonotype comes from an adult with an advanced solid tumor such as melanoma, head and neck, liver or kidney cancer. The V and J genes are TRBV7-2 and TRBJ2-7; D is unclear. The CDR3 DNA sequence: TGTGCCAGCCGCTTTACCCACGCAGCCTACGAGCAGTACTTC. Translation: CASRFTHAAYEQYF. Supplemented by reference TRBV7-2 and TRBJ2-7, the full variable domain reads GAGVSQSPSNKVTEKGKDVELRCDPISGHTALYWYRQSLGQGLEFLIYFQGNSAPDKSGLPSDRFSAERTGGSVSTLTIQRTQQEDSAVYLCASRFTHAAYEQYFGPGTRLTVT.